A single sample gave rise to the 19 T cell receptor beta chains below, sequenced in a study of blood T cell repertoires in COVID-19. Assay: immunoSEQ multiplex PCR; the TCRdb copy retains only in-frame clones and omits some. The data show under 30,000 clones, around 84% seen once. Sequenced input: peripheral blood. All receptors derive from a human donor in a cohort sampled during active COVID-19. The donor label of this sample is uncertain.

V usage is TRBV18 and J usage is TRBJ2-2; 7 bases align to TRBD2. The CDR3 is made up of 17 amino acids. V gave up 0 bases and J gave up 1 base; unmatched junction bases: 5. The germline CDR1 and CDR2 sequences are KGHSH and LQKENI. The CDR3 DNA sequence: TGTGCCAGCTCACCACCGTCGGGACTACTGAACACCGGGGAGCTGTTTTTT. It is translated as CASSPPSGLLNTGELFF.

This clone was observed a single time. The chain joins TRBV5-1 to TRBJ2-1; 10 nucleotides align to TRBD2. This CDR3 has 15 amino acids. CDR1 is SGHRS, CDR2 YFSETQ, per germline. The ends lost 4 bases at V and 4 bases at J; junction bases unmatched: 5. The DNA for the CDR3 is TGCGCCAGCAGCGTTCTAGCGGGAGAGTACAATGAGCAGTTCTTC. Its translation is CASSVLAGEYNEQFF.

This chain uses TRBV20-1 with TRBJ2-1, with a possible D match to TRBD1 (5 bases). V lost 3 bases and J lost 3, with 15 bases in between. Germline CDR1 and CDR2: DFQATT and SNEGSKA (reference sequence). The CDR3 is made up of 15 amino acids. The CDR3 DNA reads as TGCAGTGCTAGTGCTGGTGGGGCCCTCTACAATGAGCAGTTCTTC. Translation gives CSASAGGALYNEQFF.

This chain links TRBV29-1 with TRBJ2-1, with 10 bases that match TRBD2. CDR3 length: 14 amino acids. Trimming cost V 5 bases and J 6 bases; bases outside gene matches: 7. Germline V CDR1 and CDR2: SQVTM, ANQGSEA. The CDR3 reads CSVHPGLASNEQFF. The CDR3 coding sequence is TGCAGCGTTCACCCGGGACTAGCGAGCAATGAGCAGTTCTTC.

In its sample, this clone was seen a few times. The V gene is TRBV7-9, the J gene TRBJ1-6; a possible D gene is TRBD1 (6 bases). Germline V gene data show CDR1 as SEHNR and CDR2 as FQNEAQ (reference sequence). Trimming left V 4 bases short and J 8 bases short, with 9 bases between. This CDR3 is 13 amino acids long. Here the CDR3 reads CASSYPGDSPLHF. As DNA, the CDR3 is TGTGCCAGCAGCTACCCAGGGGATTCACCCCTCCACTTT.

The CDR3 region is CSAIQGNTEAFF. CDR3 coding DNA: TGCAGCGCCATACAGGGGAACACTGAAGCTTTCTTT. The chain employs TRBV29-1 and TRBJ1-1, with D possibly matching TRBD1 (6 bases). CDR3 size: 12 residues. Trimming removed 7 bases from V and 1 base from J, with 10 bases in between. Per germline, CDR1 SQVTM and CDR2 ANQGSEA.

This clone was observed once. V is TRBV4-1 and J is TRBJ1-6, with D possibly matching TRBD1 (6 bases). V lost 0 bases and J lost 10, with 16 bases in between. Germline V gives CDR1 MGHRA, CDR2 YSYEKL. The CDR3 has 16 residues. CDR3 sequence reads: CASSQDLGGRMSPLHF. The CDR3 DNA reads TGCGCCAGCAGCCAAGATCTAGGGGGAAGAATGTCACCCCTCCACTTT.

J is TRBJ2-1 and V is TRBV18, with 8 bases fitting TRBD1. V lost 6 bases to trimming and J lost 0 bases; unmatched junction nucleotides: 4. The germline V gene encodes CDR1 KGHSH and CDR2 LQKENI. The CDR3 contains 15 residues. The CDR3 DNA follows: TGTGCCAGCTCCCCGGACAGGGACTCCTACAATGAGCAGTTCTTC. This gives the protein CASSPDRDSYNEQFF.

The count of this clone is one. The rearrangement uses TRBV28 and TRBJ2-3; D not certain. The germline CDR1 and CDR2 sequences are MDHEN and SYDVKM. V was clipped by 4 bases and J by 0 bases, with 5 bases between them. The length of the CDR3 is 13 residues. In DNA form, the CDR3 reads TGTGCCAGCAGTTCCGGGAGCACAGATACGCAGTATTTT. The encoded protein is CASSSGSTDTQYF.

V usage is TRBV7-9 and J usage is TRBJ1-3; no clear D. V shed 6 bases and J shed 4 bases, with 16 bases lying between them. Germline values: CDR1 SEHNR, CDR2 FQNEAQ (reference sequence). The length of the CDR3 is 15 residues. CDR3 region: CASSPGSLGGNTIYF. CDR3 nucleotides: TGTGCCAGCAGTCCGGGATCTCTTGGAGGAAACACCATATATTTT.

This chain connects TRBV24-1 to TRBJ2-1, with TRBD2 matching 9 bases. The ends lost 5 bases at V and 2 bases at J; junction bases unmatched: 9. The CDR3 runs 17 residues. Germline-derived CDR1 and CDR2 are KGHDR and SFDVKD. CDR3 protein: CATSGGGRAKAYNEQFF. Written as DNA, the CDR3 is TGTGCCACCAGTGGTGGCGGGAGGGCCAAGGCCTACAATGAGCAGTTCTTC.

The chain is built from TRBV5-1 and TRBJ1-3; 7 positions match TRBD1. V lost 4 bases and J lost 3; bases outside the gene matches: 7. The CDR3 is 15 residues long. Germline loops: CDR1 SGHRS, CDR2 YFSETQ. CDR3: CASSDAGGLGNTIYF. For the CDR3, the DNA is TGCGCCAGCAGCGACGCAGGGGGTCTTGGAAACACCATATATTTT. The complete variable domain, with remaining parts taken from reference TRBV5-1 and TRBJ1-3, reads KAGVTQTPRYLIKTRGQQVTLSCSPISGHRSVSWYQQTPGQGLQFLFEYFSETQRNKGNFPGRFSGRQFSNSRSEMNVSTLELGDSALYLCASSDAGGLGNTIYFGEGSWLTVV.

The genes are TRBV15 and TRBJ1-1, with a tentative D call TRBD1 (5 bases). Germline V lookup: CDR1 LNHNV, CDR2 YYDKDF (reference sequence). CDR3 length equals 15 residues. V was cut by 3 bases and J by 9 bases, with 20 bases left in between. The chain's CDR3 is CATSSPDRGGYKAFF. CDR3 coding DNA: TGTGCCACCAGCAGCCCAGATCGGGGGGGTTATAAAGCTTTCTTT.

The genes are TRBV28 and TRBJ1-4; 8 positions agree with TRBD1. Losses at the gene ends were 5 bases for V and 3 bases for J; bases not matched to a gene: 5. In germline, CDR1 is MDHEN, CDR2 SYDVKM. CDR3 size: 15 residues. The CDR3 protein is CASSTQQGANEKLFF. The CDR3 DNA is TGTGCCAGCAGTACGCAACAGGGGGCTAATGAAAAACTGTTTTTT.

The gene calls are TRBV18 and TRBJ2-7; 9 nucleotides align to TRBD1. The CDR3 is 15 residues long. Germline V gene sequence: CDR1 KGHSH, CDR2 LQKENI. The V and J ends lost 5 bases and 0 bases, in that order; junction bases with no gene match: 5. The CDR3 region is CASSETGGGSYEQYF. The CDR3 region has the DNA TGTGCCAGCTCAGAAACAGGGGGCGGCTCCTACGAGCAGTACTTC.

This chain connects TRBV9 to TRBJ2-7; D is undetermined. From germline, CDR1 is SGDLS and CDR2 YYNGEE. V was shortened by 2 bases and J by 0 bases, with 6 bases between the two germline ends. The CDR3 is 13 amino acids. In DNA form, the CDR3 reads TGTGCCAGCAGCGTTGCGGTCTCCTACGAGCAGTACTTC. It translates to CASSVAVSYEQYF.

The rearrangement links TRBV5-5 to TRBJ1-5; weak D call: TRBD1 (5 bases). CDR1 SGHKS and CDR2 YYEKEE come from the germline V gene (reference sequence). V was pared by 1 base and J by 6 bases, with 17 bases between. The CDR3 extends over 16 amino acids. The CDR3 DNA reads as TGTGCCAGCAGCTTGTTGGCGAGCGGGGCACGTCAGCCCCAGCATTTT. Amino acid sequence: CASSLLASGARQPQHF.

The chain combines TRBV29-1 with TRBJ2-5; 13 nucleotides align to TRBD2. The J segment lost 5 bases and the V segment lost 1 base, leaving 1 base of the junction unmatched. The CDR3 sequence is 14 residues long. The germline V gene has CDR1 SQVTM and CDR2 ANQGSEA. The CDR3 is CSVEGTSGGETQYF. The DNA for the CDR3 is TGCAGCGTTGAAGGGACTAGCGGGGGTGAGACCCAGTACTTC.

The gene calls are TRBV4-2 and TRBJ2-7; 9 bases are shared with TRBD1. V was pared by 5 bases and J by 0 bases, with 11 bases of the junction left unmatched. The CDR3 contains 17 residues. The germline V gene has CDR1 LGHNA and CDR2 YNFKEQ. CDR3 protein: CASSFRTGDYDSYEQYF. The CDR3 DNA reads as TGTGCCAGCAGCTTTCGGACAGGGGACTACGACTCCTACGAGCAGTACTTC.